The 15 T cell receptor beta chains below come from one sample, sequenced in a study of T cell responses to AZD1222 COVID-19 vaccine. The method was immunoSEQ multiplex PCR; TCRdb's version includes in-frame clones alone and lacks a portion of them. Of about 86,000 clones detected, roughly 90% appear once; the ten largest clones hold approximately 6.3%. This material consisted of peripheral blood, taken on day 0 of AZD1222 vaccination. These receptors originate from an adult in good health.

This clone was seen only once. The chain recombines TRBV28 with TRBJ1-1, with 8 bases aligning to TRBD1. The CDR3 spans 17 residues. Trimming removed 6 bases from V and 6 bases from J; junction bases left unmatched: 18. Looked up from germline, CDR1 is MDHEN and CDR2 is SYDVKM. The CDR3 spells CASRPTGTGDDGAEAFF. The CDR3 DNA is TGTGCCAGCAGGCCGACCGGGACAGGAGACGACGGGGCTGAAGCTTTCTTT.

The sample holds a few counts of this clone. The V and J genes are TRBV19 and TRBJ2-7, with TRBD2 identical over 7 bases. Germline trimming cut 7 bases from V and 0 bases from J; bases unmatched to any gene: 15. The V gene's germline CDR1 is LNHDA and CDR2 SQIVND (reference sequence). This CDR3 is built from 17 residues. The chain's CDR3 is CASKKGGSGRSSYEQYF. In nucleotides, the CDR3 is TGTGCCAGTAAAAAAGGAGGTAGCGGGCGGAGCTCCTACGAGCAGTACTTC.

On this clone itself: One end of the junction varies from germline; a read error may be responsible. The chain has TRBV28 and TRBJ2-3; 7 bases are shared with TRBD1. CDR3 size: 17 residues. From germline, CDR1 is MDHEN and CDR2 SYDVKM. In DNA, the CDR3 is TGTGCCAGCACTTTAAGGCCCGACAGGGCTAGCACAGATACGCAGTATTTT. Encoded protein: CASTLRPDRASTDTQYF.

The chain couples TRBV9 to TRBJ2-2; D remains ambiguous. Per the germline V gene, CDR1 is SGDLS and CDR2 is YYNGEE. The CDR3 sequence is 14 residues long. Trimming took 3 bases from V and 6 from J, leaving 12 bases between them. CDR3: CASSADLAAGELFF. In DNA form, the CDR3 reads TGTGCCAGCAGCGCCGACTTGGCGGCCGGGGAGCTGTTTTTT.

The chain employs TRBV19 and TRBJ1-1, with 7 bases fitting TRBD1. The CDR3 has 16 residues. Germline V gives CDR1 LNHDA, CDR2 SQIVND (reference sequence). Trimming removed 5 bases from V and 4 bases from J; junction bases left unmatched: 13. The CDR3 DNA sequence: TGTGCCAGTAGTTCCCTACAGGGGATTGGAGGCACTGAAGCTTTCTTT. This sequence encodes CASSSLQGIGGTEAFF.

This chain uses TRBV28 with TRBJ2-1; TRBD1 matches at 8 bases. V trimming: 6 bases; J trimming: 4 bases; junction bases outside the gene matches: 5. The germline V gene encodes CDR1 MDHEN and CDR2 SYDVKM. This CDR3 contains 14 residues. In DNA form, the CDR3 reads TGTGCCAGCAGGCAGGGACAGGCGTACAATGAGCAGTTCTTC. Protein sequence: CASRQGQAYNEQFF.

J is TRBJ1-2 and V is TRBV3-1 (or the pseudogene TRBV3-2); no reliable D call. V dropped 2 bases and J dropped 8 bases, with 12 bases sitting between them. Germline loops: CDR1 LGHDT, CDR2 YNNKEL (reference sequence). The length of the CDR3 is 13 residues. The CDR3 DNA follows: TGTGCCAGCAGCCAATTTGGAGCTGACGGCTACACCTTC. Protein sequence: CASSQFGADGYTF.

The genes are TRBV12-3 or TRBV12-4 and TRBJ1-2; tentatively, D is TRBD1 (6 bases). The CDR3 consists of 11 residues. V was pared by 4 bases and J by 8 bases, with 8 bases between. CDR3 nucleotides: TGTGCCAGCAGTTCCAGGGGCGGCTACACCTTC. This sequence encodes CASSSRGGYTF.

The chain couples TRBV28 to TRBJ1-4; D may be TRBD1 (6 bases). Germline V gene sequence: CDR1 MDHEN, CDR2 SYDVKM. The germline V and J ends were trimmed by 2 bases and 4 bases, with 11 bases remaining between them. The CDR3 is made up of 15 amino acids. Here the CDR3 DNA reads TGTGCCAGCAGTTTAACAGGGTCAGTTAATGAAAAACTGTTTTTT. It yields the protein CASSLTGSVNEKLFF.

This chain joins TRBV27 and TRBJ2-1; a possible D gene is TRBD1 (5 bases). Germline V CDR1 and CDR2: MNHEY, SMNVEV (reference sequence). Trimming removed 3 bases from V and 1 base from J, with 10 bases in between. The CDR3 contains 15 residues. CDR3 amino acids: CASSLGRPSYNEQFF. The CDR3 DNA reads as TGTGCCAGCAGTTTGGGGCGGCCTTCCTACAATGAGCAGTTCTTC.

The chain is built from TRBV27 and TRBJ2-1, with TRBD2 matching over 15 bases. Germline-derived CDR1 and CDR2 are MNHEY and SMNVEV (reference sequence). The CDR3 totals 16 residues. Trimming cost V 5 bases and J 4 bases; bases outside gene matches: 3. The DNA for the CDR3 is TGTGCCAGCAGTGTCGGGACTAGCGGGGGGTACAATGAGCAGTTCTTC. Amino acids: CASSVGTSGGYNEQFF.

The chain joins TRBV7-9 to TRBJ1-1; 10 nucleotides align to TRBD1. V was clipped by 5 bases and J by 6 bases; unmatched bases: 12. From germline, CDR1 is SEHNR and CDR2 FQNEAQ (reference sequence). The CDR3 covers 16 residues. The CDR3 loop is CASSTTGTGVMAEAFF. CDR3 nucleotides: TGTGCCAGCAGCACCACCGGGACAGGGGTTATGGCTGAAGCTTTCTTT.

The rearrangement joins TRBV7-9 to TRBJ2-3, with a weak D call TRBD2 (5 bases). The CDR3 runs to 14 residues. Germline CDR1 reads SEHNR; CDR2 reads FQNEAQ (reference sequence). Trimming stripped 0 bases from V and 4 bases from J, with 8 bases between. The CDR3 DNA reads TGTGCCAGCAGCTTAGCGGGAGTACCAGATACGCAGTATTTT. Protein sequence: CASSLAGVPDTQYF.

The chain links TRBV19 to TRBJ2-2; D is ambiguous. V shed 7 bases and J shed 0 bases, with 0 bases lying between them. The CDR3 length is 11 residues. Germline values: CDR1 LNHDA, CDR2 SQIVND (reference sequence). The CDR3 sequence is CASTNTGELFF. Written as DNA, the CDR3 is TGTGCCAGTACGAACACCGGGGAGCTGTTTTTT.

The V call is TRBV5-1, the J call TRBJ2-5; D gene uncertain. CDR1 and CDR2 from the germline V gene are SGHRS and YFSETQ. This CDR3 contains 13 residues. Trimming pared 4 bases from V and 2 bases from J, leaving 9 bases between. Written as DNA, the CDR3 is TGCGCCAGCAGCAACCGGCAGCAAGAGACCCAGTACTTC. Translated: CASSNRQQETQYF.